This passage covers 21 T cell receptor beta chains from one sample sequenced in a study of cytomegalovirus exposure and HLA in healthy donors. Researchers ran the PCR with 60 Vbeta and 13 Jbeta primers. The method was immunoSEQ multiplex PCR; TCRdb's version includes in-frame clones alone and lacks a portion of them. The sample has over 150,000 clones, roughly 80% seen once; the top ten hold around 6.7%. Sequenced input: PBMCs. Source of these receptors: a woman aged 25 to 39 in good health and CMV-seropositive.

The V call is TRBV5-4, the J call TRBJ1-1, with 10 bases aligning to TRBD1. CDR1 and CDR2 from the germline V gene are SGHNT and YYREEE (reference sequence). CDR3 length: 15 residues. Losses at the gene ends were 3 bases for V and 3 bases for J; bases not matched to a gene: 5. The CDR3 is CASSSTGGVDTEAFF. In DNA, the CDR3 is TGTGCCAGCAGCTCGACAGGGGGCGTAGACACTGAAGCTTTCTTT.

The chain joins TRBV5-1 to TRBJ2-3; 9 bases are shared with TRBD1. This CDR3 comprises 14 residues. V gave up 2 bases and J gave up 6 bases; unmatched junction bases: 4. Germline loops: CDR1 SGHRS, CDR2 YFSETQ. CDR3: CASSFGTGSDTQYF. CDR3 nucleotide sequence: TGCGCCAGCAGCTTCGGGACAGGGAGCGATACGCAGTATTTT.

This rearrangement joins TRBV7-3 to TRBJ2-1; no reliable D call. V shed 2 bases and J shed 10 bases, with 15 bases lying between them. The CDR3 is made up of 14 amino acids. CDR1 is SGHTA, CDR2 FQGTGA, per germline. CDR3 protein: CASSLFAGQTEQFF. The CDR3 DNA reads TGTGCCAGCAGCTTATTTGCTGGGCAAACCGAGCAGTTCTTC.

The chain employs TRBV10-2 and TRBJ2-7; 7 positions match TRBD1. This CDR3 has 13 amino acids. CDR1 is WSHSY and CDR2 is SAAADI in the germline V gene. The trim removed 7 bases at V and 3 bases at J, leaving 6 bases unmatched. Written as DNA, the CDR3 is TGCGCCAGCAACAGGGGCGATAACTACGAGCAGTACTTC. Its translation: CASNRGDNYEQYF.

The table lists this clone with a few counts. The CDR3 sequence is CASSPPVGVDWRGTYEQYF. DNA for the CDR3: TGTGCCAGCAGCCCACCTGTCGGGGTTGATTGGAGAGGGACCTACGAGCAGTACTTC. The V gene is TRBV4-2, the J gene TRBJ2-7; D is possibly TRBD2 (5 bases). The germline gives CDR1 LGHNA, CDR2 YNFKEQ. The length of the CDR3 is 19 residues. V shed 4 bases and J shed 2 bases, with 27 bases lying between them.

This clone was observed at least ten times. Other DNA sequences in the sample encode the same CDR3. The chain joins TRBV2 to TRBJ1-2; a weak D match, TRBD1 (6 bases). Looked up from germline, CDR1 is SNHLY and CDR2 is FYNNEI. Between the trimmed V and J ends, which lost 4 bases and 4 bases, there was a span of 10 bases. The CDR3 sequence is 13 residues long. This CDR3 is CASSVQGLYGYTF. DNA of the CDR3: TGTGCCAGCAGTGTCCAGGGGCTCTATGGCTACACCTTC.

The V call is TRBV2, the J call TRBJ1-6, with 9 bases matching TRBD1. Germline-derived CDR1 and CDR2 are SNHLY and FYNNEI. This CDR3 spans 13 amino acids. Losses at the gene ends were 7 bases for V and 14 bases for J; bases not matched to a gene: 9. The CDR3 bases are TGTGCCAGCACCTTGGACAGGGGAAGGACCCTCCACTTT. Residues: CASTLDRGRTLHF.

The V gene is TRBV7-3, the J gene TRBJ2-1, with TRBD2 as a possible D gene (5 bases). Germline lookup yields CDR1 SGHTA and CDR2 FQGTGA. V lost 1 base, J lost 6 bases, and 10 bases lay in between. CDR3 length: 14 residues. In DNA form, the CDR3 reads TGTGCCAGCAGCTTAATGGGAGATCCCAATGAGCAGTTCTTC. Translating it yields CASSLMGDPNEQFF.

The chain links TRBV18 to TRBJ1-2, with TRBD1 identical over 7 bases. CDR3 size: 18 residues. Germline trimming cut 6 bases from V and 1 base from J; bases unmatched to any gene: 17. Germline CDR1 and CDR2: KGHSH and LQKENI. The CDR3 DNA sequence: TGTGCCAGCTCTCTCAGCGCGACAGGGTTGGGGATTAACTATGGCTACACCTTC. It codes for CASSLSATGLGINYGYTF.

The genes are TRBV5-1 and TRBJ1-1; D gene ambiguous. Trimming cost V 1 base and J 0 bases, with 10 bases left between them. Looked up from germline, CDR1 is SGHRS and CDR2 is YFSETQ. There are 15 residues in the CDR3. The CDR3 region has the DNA TGCGCCAGCAGCTTGAATAATCTCGTGAACACTGAAGCTTTCTTT. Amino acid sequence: CASSLNNLVNTEAFF.

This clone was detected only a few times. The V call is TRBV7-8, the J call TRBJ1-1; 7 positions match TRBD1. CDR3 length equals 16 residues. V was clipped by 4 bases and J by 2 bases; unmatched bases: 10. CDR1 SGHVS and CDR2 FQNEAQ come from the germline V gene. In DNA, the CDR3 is TGTGCCAGCAGCTCCTTAAACAGGGGATTAAACACTGAAGCTTTCTTT. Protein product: CASSSLNRGLNTEAFF. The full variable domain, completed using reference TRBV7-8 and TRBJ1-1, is GAGVSQSPRYKVAKRGQDVALRCDPISGHVSLFWYQQALGQGPEFLTYFQNEAQLDKSGLPSDRFFAERPEGSVSTLKIQRTQQEDSAVYLCASSSLNRGLNTEAFFGQGTRLTVV.

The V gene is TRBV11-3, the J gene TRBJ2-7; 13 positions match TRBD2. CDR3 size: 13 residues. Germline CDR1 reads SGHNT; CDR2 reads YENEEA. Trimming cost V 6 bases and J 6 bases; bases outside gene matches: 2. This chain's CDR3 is CASRGTSGAEQYF. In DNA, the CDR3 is TGTGCCAGCAGAGGGACTAGCGGGGCCGAGCAGTACTTC.

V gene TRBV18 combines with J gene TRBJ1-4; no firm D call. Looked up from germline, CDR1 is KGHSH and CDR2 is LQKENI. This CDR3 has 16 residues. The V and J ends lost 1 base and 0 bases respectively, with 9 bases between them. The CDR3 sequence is CASSPRTATTNEKLFF. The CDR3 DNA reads TGTGCCAGCTCACCACGCACAGCTACAACTAATGAAAAACTGTTTTTT.

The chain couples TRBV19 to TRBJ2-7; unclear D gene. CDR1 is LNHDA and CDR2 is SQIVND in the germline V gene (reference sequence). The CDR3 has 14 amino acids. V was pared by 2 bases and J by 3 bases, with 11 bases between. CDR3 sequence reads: CASSIIGTFYEQYF. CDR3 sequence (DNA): TGTGCCAGTAGTATAATTGGCACATTCTACGAGCAGTACTTC. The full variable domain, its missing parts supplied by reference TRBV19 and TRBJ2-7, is DGGITQSPKYLFRKEGQNVTLSCEQNLNHDAMYWYRQDPGQGLRLIYYSQIVNDFQKGDIAEGYSVSREKKESFPLTVTSAQKNPTAFYLCASSIIGTFYEQYFGPGTRLTVT.

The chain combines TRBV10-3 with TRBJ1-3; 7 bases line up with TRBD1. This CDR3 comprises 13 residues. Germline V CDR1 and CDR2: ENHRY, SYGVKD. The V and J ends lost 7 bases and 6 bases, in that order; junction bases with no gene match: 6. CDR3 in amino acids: CAINPGTENTIYF. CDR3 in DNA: TGTGCCATCAATCCAGGGACAGAAAACACCATATATTTT.

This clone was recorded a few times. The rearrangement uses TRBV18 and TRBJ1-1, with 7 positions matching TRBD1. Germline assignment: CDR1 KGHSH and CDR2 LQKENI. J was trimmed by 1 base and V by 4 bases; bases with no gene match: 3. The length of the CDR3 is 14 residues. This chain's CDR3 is CASSLGQRNTEAFF. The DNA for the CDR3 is TGTGCCAGCTCACTGGGACAGAGGAACACTGAAGCTTTCTTT.

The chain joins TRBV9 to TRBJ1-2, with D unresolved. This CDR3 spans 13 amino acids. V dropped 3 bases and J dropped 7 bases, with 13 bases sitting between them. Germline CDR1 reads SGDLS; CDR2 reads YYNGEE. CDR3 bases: TGTGCCAGCAGCGACTTTGGCGCGGGTGGCTACACCTTC. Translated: CASSDFGAGGYTF.

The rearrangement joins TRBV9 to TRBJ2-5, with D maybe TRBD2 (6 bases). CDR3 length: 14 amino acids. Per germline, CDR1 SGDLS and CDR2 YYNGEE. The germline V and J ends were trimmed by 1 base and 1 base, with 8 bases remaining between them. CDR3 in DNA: TGTGCCAGCAGCGTAACCGGGGGCCAAGAGACCCAGTACTTC. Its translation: CASSVTGGQETQYF. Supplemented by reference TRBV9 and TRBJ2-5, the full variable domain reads DSGVTQTPKHLITATGQRVTLRCSPRSGDLSVYWYQQSLDQGLQFLIQYYNGEERAKGNILERFSAQQFPDLHSELNLSSLELGDSALYFCASSVTGGQETQYFGPGTRLLVL.

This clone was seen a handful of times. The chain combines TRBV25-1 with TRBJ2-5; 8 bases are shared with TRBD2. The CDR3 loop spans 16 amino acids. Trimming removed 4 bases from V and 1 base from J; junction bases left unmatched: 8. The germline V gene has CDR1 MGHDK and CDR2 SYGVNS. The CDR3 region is CASSVKRGPTQETQYF. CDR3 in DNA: TGTGCCAGCAGTGTGAAGCGGGGGCCCACCCAAGAGACCCAGTACTTC.

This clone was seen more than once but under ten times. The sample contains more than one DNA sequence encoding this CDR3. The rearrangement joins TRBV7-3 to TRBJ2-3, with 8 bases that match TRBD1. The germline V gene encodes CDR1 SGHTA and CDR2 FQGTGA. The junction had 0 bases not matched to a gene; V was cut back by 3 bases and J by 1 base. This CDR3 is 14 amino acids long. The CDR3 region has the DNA TGTGCCAGCAGCTTGACAGGGGGCACAGATACGCAGTATTTT. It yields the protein CASSLTGGTDTQYF. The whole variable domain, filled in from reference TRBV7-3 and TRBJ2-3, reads GAGVSQTPSNKVTEKGKYVELRCDPISGHTALYWYRQSLGQGPEFLIYFQGTGAADDSGLPNDRFFAVRPEGSVSTLKIQRTERGDSAVYLCASSLTGGTDTQYFGPGTRLTVL.

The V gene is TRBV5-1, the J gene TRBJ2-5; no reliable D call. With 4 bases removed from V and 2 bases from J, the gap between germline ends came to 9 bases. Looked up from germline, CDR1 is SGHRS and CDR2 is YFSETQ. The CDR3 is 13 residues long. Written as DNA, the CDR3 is TGCGCCAGCAGCCTCGGGTCTCAAGAGACCCAGTACTTC. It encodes CASSLGSQETQYF.